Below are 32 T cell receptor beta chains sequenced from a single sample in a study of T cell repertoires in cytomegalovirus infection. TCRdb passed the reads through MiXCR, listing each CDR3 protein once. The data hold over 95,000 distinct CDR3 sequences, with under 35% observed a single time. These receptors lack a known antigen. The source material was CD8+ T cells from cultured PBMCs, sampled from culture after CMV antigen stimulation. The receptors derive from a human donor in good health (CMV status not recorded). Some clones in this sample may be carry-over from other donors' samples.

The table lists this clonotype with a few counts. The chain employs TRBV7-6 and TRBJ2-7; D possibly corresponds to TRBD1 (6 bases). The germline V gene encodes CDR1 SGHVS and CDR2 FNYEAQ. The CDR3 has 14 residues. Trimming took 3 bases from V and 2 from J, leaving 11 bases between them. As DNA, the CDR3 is TGTGCCAGCAGCTTCCTGGCAGGGGCCTACGAGCAGTACTTC. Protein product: CASSFLAGAYEQYF.

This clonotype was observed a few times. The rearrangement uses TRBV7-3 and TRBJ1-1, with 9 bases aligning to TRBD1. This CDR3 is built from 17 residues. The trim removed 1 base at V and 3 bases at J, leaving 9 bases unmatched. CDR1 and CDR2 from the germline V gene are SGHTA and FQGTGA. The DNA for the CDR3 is TGTGCCAGCAGCTTAAGGGGACCTGGACAGGGGTACACTGAAGCTTTCTTT. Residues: CASSLRGPGQGYTEAFF.

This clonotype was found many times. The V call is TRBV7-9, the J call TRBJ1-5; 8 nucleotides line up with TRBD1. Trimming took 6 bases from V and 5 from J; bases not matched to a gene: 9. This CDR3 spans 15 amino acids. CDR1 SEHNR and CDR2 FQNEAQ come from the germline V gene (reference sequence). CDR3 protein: CASSPGQGPHQPQHF. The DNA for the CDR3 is TGTGCCAGCAGTCCTGGACAGGGCCCTCATCAGCCCCAGCATTTT.

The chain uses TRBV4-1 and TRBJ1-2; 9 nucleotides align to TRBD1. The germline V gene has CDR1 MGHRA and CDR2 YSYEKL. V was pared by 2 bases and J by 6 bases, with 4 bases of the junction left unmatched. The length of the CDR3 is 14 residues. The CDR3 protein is CASSQRRDRDGYTF. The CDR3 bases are TGCGCCAGCAGCCAAAGACGGGACAGGGATGGCTACACCTTC.

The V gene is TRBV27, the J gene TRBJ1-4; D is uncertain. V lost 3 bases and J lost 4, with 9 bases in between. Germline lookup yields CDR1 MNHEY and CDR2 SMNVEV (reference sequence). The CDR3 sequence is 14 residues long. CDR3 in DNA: TGTGCCAGCAGTTTTAAGGGAGTTAATGAAAAACTGTTTTTT. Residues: CASSFKGVNEKLFF.

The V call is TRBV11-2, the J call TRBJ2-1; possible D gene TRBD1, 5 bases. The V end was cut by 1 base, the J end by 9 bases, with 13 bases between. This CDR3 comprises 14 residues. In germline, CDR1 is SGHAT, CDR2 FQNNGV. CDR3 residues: CASSLARVIGEQFF. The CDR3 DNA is TGTGCCAGCAGCTTAGCCAGGGTGATCGGTGAGCAGTTCTTC.

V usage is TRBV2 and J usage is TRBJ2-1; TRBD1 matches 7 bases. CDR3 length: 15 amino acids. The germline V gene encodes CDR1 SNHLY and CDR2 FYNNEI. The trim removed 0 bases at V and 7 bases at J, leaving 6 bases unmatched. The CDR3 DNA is TGTGCCAGCAGTGAAGCCCAGACAGGGCGGAATGAGCAGTTCTTC. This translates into CASSEAQTGRNEQFF. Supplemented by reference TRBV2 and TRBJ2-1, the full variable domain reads EPEVTQTPSHQVTQMGQEVILRCVPISNHLYFYWYRQILGQKVEFLVSFYNNEISEKSEIFDDQFSVERPDGSNFTLKIRSTKLEDSAMYFCASSEAQTGRNEQFFGPGTRLTVL.

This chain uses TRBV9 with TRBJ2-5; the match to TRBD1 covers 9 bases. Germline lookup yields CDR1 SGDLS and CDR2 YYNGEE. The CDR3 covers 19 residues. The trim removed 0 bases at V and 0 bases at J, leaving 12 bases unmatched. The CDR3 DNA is TGTGCCAGCAGCGTAGGGGGGGGACAGGGAGGGGGAAACCAAGAGACCCAGTACTTC. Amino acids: CASSVGGGQGGGNQETQYF.

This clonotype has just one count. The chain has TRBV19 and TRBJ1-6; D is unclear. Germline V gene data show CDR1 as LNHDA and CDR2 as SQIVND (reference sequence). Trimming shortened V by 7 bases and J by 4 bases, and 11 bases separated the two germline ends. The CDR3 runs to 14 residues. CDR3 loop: CASKSVEYNSPLHF. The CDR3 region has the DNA TGTGCCAGTAAATCCGTGGAATATAATTCACCCCTCCACTTT.

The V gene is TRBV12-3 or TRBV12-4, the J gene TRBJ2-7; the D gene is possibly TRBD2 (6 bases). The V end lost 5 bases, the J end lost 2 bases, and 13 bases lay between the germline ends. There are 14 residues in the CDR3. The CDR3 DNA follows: TGTGCCAGCAGTCTGCGGGGTATACCCTACGAGCAGTACTTC. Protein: CASSLRGIPYEQYF.

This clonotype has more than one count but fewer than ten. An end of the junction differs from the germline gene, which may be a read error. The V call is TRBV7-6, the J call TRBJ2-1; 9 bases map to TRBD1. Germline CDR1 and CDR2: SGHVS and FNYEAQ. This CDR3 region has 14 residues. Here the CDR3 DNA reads TGTGCTAGCAGCCTTACCCCGACAGGGGGTGAGCAGTTCTTC. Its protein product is CASSLTPTGGEQFF.

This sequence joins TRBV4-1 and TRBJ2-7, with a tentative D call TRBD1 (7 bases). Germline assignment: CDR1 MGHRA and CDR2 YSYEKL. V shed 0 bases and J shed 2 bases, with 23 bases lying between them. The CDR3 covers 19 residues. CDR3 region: CASSQDEIIGRGAAYEQYF. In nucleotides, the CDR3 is TGCGCCAGCAGCCAAGATGAGATAATTGGCAGGGGGGCAGCCTACGAGCAGTACTTC.

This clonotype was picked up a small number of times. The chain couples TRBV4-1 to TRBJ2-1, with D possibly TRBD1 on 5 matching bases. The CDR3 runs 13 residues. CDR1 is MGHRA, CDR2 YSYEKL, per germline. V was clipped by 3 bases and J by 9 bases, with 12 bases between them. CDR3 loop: CASSQRQPGEQFF. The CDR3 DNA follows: TGCGCCAGCAGCCAGAGACAGCCCGGTGAGCAGTTCTTC.

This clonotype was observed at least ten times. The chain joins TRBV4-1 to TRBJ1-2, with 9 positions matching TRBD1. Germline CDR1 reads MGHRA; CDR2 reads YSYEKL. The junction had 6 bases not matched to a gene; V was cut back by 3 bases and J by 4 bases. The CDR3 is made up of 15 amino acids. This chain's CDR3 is CASSQGTGKGYGYTF. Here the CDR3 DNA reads TGCGCCAGCAGCCAGGGGACAGGGAAAGGCTATGGCTACACCTTC.

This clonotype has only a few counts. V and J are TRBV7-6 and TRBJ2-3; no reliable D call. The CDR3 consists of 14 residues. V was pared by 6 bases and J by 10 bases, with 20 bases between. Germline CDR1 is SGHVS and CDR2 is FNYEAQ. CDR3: CASSTTGPPRAQYF. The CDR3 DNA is TGTGCCAGCAGTACAACTGGACCGCCCCGTGCGCAGTATTTT.

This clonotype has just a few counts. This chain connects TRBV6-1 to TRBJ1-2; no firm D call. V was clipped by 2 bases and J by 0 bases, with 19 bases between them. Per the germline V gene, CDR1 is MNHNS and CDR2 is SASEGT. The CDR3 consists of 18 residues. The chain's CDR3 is CASSERGSAANTNYGYTF. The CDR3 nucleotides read TGTGCCAGCAGTGAACGAGGGTCAGCCGCTAACACTAACTATGGCTACACCTTC.

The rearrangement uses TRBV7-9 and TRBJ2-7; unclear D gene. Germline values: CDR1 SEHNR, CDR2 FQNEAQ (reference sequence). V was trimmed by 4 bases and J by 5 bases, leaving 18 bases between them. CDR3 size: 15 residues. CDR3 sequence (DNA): TGTGCCAGCAGCTCTGAGACTTCTGCGGTGGACGAGCAGTACTTC. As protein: CASSSETSAVDEQYF.

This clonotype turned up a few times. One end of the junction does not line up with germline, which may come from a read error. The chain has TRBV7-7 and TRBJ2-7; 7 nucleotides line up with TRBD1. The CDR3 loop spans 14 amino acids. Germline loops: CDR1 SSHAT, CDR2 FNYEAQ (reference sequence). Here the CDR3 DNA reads TGTGCTAGCAGCGCCGGGACAGACGCCTACGAGCAGTACTTC. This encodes CASSAGTDAYEQYF.

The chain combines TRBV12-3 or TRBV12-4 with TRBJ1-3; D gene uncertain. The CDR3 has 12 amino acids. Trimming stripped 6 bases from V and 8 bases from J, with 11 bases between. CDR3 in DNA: TGTGCCAGCAGCCCCCTCGGGTACACCATATATTTT. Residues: CASSPLGYTIYF.

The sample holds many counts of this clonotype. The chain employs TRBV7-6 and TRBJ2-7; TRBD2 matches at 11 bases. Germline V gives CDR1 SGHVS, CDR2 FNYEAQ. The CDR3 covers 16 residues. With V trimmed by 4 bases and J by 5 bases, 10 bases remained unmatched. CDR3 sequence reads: CASSSPTSGGINEQYF. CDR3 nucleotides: TGTGCCAGCAGCTCTCCAACTAGCGGGGGAATCAACGAGCAGTACTTC.

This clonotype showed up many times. The CDR3 region has the DNA TGTGCCAGCAGCTTAAGGGGGGTTAGGGATTCACCCCTCCACTTT. Translating it yields CASSLRGVRDSPLHF. V gene TRBV7-9 combines with J gene TRBJ1-6; possibly TRBD1 for D (6 bases). The CDR3 runs to 15 residues. The V gene lost 2 bases and the J gene lost 8 bases, with 13 bases spanning the gap. Germline V gives CDR1 SEHNR, CDR2 FQNEAQ (reference sequence).

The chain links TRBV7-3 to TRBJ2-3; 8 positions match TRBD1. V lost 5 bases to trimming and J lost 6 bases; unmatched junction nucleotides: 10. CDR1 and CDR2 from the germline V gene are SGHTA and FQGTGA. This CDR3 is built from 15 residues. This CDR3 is CASSASGGGYDTQYF. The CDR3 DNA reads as TGTGCCAGCAGCGCTTCAGGGGGCGGATATGATACGCAGTATTTT.

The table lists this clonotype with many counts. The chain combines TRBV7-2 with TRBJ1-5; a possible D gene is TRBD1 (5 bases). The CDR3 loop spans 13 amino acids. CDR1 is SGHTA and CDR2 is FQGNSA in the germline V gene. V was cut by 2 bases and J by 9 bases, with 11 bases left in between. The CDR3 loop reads CASSLHFQGPQHF. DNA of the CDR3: TGTGCCAGCAGCTTACATTTTCAGGGGCCCCAGCATTTT.

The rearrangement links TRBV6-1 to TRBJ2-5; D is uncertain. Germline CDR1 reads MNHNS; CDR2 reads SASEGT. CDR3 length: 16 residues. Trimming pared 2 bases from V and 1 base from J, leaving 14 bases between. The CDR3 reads CASSERWSMGQETQYF. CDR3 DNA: TGTGCCAGCAGTGAACGTTGGTCAATGGGCCAAGAGACCCAGTACTTC.

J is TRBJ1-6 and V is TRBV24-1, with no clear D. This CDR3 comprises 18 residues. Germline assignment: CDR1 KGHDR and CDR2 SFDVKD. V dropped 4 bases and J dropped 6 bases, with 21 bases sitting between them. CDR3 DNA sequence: TGTGCCACCAGTGAATTAAATATATCAGGACTGTTTAATTCACCCCTCCACTTT. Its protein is CATSELNISGLFNSPLHF.

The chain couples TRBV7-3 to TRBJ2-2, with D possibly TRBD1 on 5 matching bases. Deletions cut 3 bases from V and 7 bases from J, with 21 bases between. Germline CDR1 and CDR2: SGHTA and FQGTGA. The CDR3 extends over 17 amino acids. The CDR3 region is CASSFQKSRLGDGELFF. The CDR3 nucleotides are TGTGCCAGCAGCTTCCAGAAGTCGCGATTAGGGGACGGGGAGCTGTTTTTT. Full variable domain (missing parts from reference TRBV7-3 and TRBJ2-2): GAGVSQTPSNKVTEKGKYVELRCDPISGHTALYWYRQSLGQGPEFLIYFQGTGAADDSGLPNDRFFAVRPEGSVSTLKIQRTERGDSAVYLCASSFQKSRLGDGELFFGEGSRLTVL.

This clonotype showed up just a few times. This CDR3 is CASSAYPGTVDLNTGELFF. The CDR3 nucleotides are TGTGCCAGCAGTGCCTACCCTGGGACAGTGGATCTCAACACCGGGGAGCTGTTTTTT. The chain has TRBV6-1 and TRBJ2-2; 7 bases map to TRBD1. CDR3 length: 19 residues. V lost 4 bases to trimming and J lost 2 bases; unmatched junction nucleotides: 16. Germline loops: CDR1 MNHNS, CDR2 SASEGT.

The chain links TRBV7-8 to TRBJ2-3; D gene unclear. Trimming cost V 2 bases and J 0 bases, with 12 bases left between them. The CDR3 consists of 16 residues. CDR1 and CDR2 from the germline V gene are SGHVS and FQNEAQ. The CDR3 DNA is TGTGCCAGCAGCTTATGGAGCCGGTCTAGCACAGATACGCAGTATTTT. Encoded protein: CASSLWSRSSTDTQYF.

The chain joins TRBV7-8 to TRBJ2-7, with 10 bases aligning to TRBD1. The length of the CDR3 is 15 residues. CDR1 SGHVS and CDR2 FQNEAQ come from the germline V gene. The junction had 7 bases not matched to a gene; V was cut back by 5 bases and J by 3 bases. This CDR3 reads CASSTTGTGVYEQYF. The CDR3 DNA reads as TGTGCCAGCAGCACAACCGGGACAGGGGTCTACGAGCAGTACTTC.

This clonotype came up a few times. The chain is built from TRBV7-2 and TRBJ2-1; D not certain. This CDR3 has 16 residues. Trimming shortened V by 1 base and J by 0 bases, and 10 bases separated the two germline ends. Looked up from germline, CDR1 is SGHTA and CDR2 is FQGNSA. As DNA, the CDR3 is TGTGCCAGCAGCTTAGATTTGCTGAGCTCCTACAATGAGCAGTTCTTC. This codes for CASSLDLLSSYNEQFF.

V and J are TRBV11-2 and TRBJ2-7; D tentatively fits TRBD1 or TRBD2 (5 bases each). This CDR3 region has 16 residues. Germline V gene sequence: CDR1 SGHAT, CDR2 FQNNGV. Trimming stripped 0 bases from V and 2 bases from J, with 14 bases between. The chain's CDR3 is CASSLDQGRRTYEQYF. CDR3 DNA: TGTGCCAGCAGCTTAGATCAGGGACGGAGAACCTACGAGCAGTACTTC.

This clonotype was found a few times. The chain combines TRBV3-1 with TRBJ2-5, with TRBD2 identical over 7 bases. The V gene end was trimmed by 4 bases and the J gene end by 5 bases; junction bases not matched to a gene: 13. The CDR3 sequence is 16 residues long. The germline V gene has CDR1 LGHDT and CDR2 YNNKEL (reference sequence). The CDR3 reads CASSPNIGRARETQYF. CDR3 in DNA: TGTGCCAGCAGCCCAAACATAGGGAGGGCCAGGGAGACCCAGTACTTC.